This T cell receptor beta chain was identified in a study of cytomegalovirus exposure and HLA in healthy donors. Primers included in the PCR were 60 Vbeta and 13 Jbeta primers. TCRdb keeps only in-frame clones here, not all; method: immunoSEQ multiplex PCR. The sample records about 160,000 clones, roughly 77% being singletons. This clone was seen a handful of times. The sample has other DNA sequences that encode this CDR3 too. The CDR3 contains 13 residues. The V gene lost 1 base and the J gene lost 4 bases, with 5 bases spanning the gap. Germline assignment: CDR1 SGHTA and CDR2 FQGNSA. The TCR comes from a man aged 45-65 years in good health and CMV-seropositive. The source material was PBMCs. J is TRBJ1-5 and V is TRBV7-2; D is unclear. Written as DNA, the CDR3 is TGTGCCAGCAGCTTAGGTCAGAATCAGCCCCAGCATTTT. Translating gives CASSLGQNQPQHF.